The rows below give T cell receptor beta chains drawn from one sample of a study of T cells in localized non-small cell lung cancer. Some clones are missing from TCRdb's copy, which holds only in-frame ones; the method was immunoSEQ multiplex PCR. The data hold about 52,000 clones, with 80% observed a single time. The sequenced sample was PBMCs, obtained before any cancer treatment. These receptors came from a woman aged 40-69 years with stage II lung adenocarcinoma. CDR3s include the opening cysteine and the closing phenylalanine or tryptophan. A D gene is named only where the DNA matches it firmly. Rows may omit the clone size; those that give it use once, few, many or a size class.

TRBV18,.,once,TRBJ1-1,CASSPGAGNTEAFF,TGTGCCAGCTCACCAGGGGCGGGGAACACTGAAGCTTTCTTT
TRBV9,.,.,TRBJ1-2,CASSPRETYGYTF,TGTGCCAGCAGCCCCCGGGAGACCTATGGCTACACCTTC
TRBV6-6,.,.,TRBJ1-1,CASSYEPGGTEAFF,TGTGCCAGCAGTTACGAGCCCGGGGGCACTGAAGCTTTCTTT
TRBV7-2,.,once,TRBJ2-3,CASSLQGSGTDTQYF,TGTGCCAGCAGCTTACAGGGGAGCGGCACAGATACGCAGTATTTT
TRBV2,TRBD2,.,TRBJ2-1,CASSRLAGYNEQFF,TGTGCCAGCAGTCGACTAGCGGGGTACAATGAGCAGTTCTTC
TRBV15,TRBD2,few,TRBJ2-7,CATSRDPSGGTKEQYF,TGTGCCACCAGCAGAGATCCGAGCGGGGGGACGAAGGAGCAGTACTTC
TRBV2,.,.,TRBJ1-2,CASSEALGGGGNGYTF,TGTGCCAGCAGTGAAGCGCTTGGCGGGGGGGGGAATGGCTACACCTTC
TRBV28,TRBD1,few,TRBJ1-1,CASSPTGPSPEAFF,TGTGCCAGCAGTCCGACAGGGCCTTCCCCCGAAGCTTTCTTT
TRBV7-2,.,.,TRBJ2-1,CASSLHRSSYNEQFF,TGTGCCAGCAGCTTACACAGGAGCTCCTACAATGAGCAGTTCTTC
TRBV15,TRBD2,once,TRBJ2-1,CATSPRLAGGPSEQFF,TGTGCCACCAGCCCGCGACTAGCGGGGGGGCCCAGTGAGCAGTTCTTC
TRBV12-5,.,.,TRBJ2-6,CASSVSGANVLTF,TGTGCTAGTAGCGTTTCCGGGGCCAACGTCCTGACTTTC
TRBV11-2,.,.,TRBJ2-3,CASSPSGDTQYF,TGTGCCAGCAGCCCGAGCGGGGATACGCAGTATTTT
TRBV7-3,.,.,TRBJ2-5,CASSLRGGTGQETQYF,TGTGCCAGCAGCTTAAGAGGGGGAACAGGTCAAGAGACCCAGTACTTC
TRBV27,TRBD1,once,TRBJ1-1,CASSLTGVATEAFF,TGTGCCAGCAGTTTGACAGGGGTGGCCACTGAAGCTTTCTTT
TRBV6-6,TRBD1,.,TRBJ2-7,CASIRDRYLPTEQYF,TGTGCCAGCATCCGGGACAGGTACCTACCTACGGAGCAGTACTTC
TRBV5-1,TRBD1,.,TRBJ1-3,CASSWGTGSSGNTIYF,TGCGCCAGCAGCTGGGGGACAGGGAGCTCTGGAAACACCATATATTTT
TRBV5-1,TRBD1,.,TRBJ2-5,CASSLDRGEMGETQYF,TGCGCCAGCAGCTTGGACAGGGGAGAAATGGGAGAGACCCAGTACTTC